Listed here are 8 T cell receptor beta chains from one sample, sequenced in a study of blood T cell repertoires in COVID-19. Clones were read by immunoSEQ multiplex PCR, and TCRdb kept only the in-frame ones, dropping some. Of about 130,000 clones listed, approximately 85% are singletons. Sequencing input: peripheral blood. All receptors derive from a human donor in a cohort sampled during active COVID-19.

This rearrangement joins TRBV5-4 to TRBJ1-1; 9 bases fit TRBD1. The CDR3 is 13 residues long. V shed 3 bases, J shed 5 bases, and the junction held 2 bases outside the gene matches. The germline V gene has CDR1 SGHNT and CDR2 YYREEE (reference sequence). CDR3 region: CASSSGTGTEAFF. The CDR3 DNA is TGTGCCAGCAGCTCGGGGACAGGGACTGAAGCTTTCTTT. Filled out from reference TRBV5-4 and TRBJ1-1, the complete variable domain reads ETGVTQSPTHLIKTRGQQVTLRCSSQSGHNTVSWYQQALGQGPQFIFQYYREEENGRGNFPPRFSGLQFPNYSSELNVNALELDDSALYLCASSSGTGTEAFFGQGTRLTVV.

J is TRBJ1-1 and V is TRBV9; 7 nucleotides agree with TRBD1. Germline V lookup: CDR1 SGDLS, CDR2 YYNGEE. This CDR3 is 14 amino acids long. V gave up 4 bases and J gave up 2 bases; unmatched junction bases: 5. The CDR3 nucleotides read TGTGCCAGCAGCACGCGACAGGGAAACACTGAAGCTTTCTTT. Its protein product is CASSTRQGNTEAFF.

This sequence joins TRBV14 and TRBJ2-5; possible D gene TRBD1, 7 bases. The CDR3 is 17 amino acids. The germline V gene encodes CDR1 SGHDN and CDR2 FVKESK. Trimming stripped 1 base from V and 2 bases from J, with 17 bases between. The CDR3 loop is CASSQGGQGGHQETQYF. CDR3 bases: TGTGCCAGCAGCCAAGGAGGGCAGGGGGGTCATCAAGAGACCCAGTACTTC. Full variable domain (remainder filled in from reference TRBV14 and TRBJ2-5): EAGVTQFPSHSVIEKGQTVTLRCDPISGHDNLYWYRRVMGKEIKFLLHFVKESKQDESGMPNNRFLAERTGGTYSTLKVQPAELEDSGVYFCASSQGGQGGHQETQYFGPGTRLLVL.

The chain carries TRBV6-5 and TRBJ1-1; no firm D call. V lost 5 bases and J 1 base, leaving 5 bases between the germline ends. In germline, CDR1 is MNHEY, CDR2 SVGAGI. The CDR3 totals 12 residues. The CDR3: CASSPGNTEAFF. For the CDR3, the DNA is TGTGCCAGCAGTCCAGGGAACACTGAAGCTTTCTTT.

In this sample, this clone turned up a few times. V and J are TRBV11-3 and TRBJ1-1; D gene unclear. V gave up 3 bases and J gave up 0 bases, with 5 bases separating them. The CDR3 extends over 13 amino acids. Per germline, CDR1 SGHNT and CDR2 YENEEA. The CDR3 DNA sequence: TGTGCCAGCAGCTTCCGTATGAACACTGAAGCTTTCTTT. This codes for CASSFRMNTEAFF.

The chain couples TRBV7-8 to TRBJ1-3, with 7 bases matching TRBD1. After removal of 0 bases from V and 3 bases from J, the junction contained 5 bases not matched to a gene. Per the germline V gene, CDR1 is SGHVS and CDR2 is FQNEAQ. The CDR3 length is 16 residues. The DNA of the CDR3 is TGTGCCAGCAGCTTAGCAGGGGGCGCGGGTGGAAACACCATATATTTT. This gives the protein CASSLAGGAGGNTIYF.

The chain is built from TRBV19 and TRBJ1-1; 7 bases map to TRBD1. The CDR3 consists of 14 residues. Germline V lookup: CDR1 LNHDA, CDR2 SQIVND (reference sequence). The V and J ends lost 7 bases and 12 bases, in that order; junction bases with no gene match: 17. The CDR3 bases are TGTGCCAGTAAGCTAAAGGGACAGCCTCTTGTGACTTTCTTT. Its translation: CASKLKGQPLVTFF.

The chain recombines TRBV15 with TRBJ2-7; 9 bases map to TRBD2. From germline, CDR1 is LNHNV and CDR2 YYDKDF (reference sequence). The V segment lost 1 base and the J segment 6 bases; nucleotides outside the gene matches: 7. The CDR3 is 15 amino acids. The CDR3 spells CATSRGGGGAAEQYF. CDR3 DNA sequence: TGTGCCACCAGCAGAGGGGGCGGGGGGGCCGCCGAGCAGTACTTC.